These 9 T cell receptor beta chains came from one sample sequenced in a study of blood T cells in healthy people across ages. Primed by a sample-barcoded 5' primer and a J-beta primer mix, a second PCR proceeded for about 6 to 11 cycles. A single record per CDR3 protein comes from TCRdb applying MiXCR to the 5' RACE reads. The sample holds about 1.8 million distinct CDR3 sequences, just under 50% seen once. Sample: blood. These receptors originate from a woman in her thirties or forties in good health.

V is TRBV2 and J is TRBJ1-2; perhaps TRBD1 as D (5 bases). The germline V gene has CDR1 SNHLY and CDR2 FYNNEI. V lost 8 bases and J lost 8, with 15 bases in between. The CDR3 extends over 12 amino acids. In DNA form, the CDR3 reads TGTGCCAGCCGGGGACGGAGGAGCGGCTACACCTTC. It is translated as CASRGRRSGYTF.

In this sample, this clonotype turned up a few times. The CDR3: CASSSTGGTAPYEQYF. CDR3 in DNA: TGCGCCAGCAGCTCGACAGGGGGGACAGCACCATACGAGCAGTACTTC. The rearrangement uses TRBV5-1 and TRBJ2-7; 9 bases match TRBD1. This CDR3 spans 16 amino acids. The germline V gene has CDR1 SGHRS and CDR2 YFSETQ. J was trimmed by 4 bases and V by 3 bases; bases with no gene match: 11.

The CDR3 loop reads CASSHTSGTYNEQFF. The CDR3 region has the DNA TGTGCCAGCAGTCATACTAGCGGAACCTACAATGAGCAGTTCTTC. The rearrangement links TRBV6-2 or TRBV6-3 to TRBJ2-1; 8 bases are shared with TRBD2. CDR3 length: 15 amino acids. Looked up from germline, CDR1 is MNHEY and CDR2 is SVGEGT. The J segment lost 2 bases and the V segment lost 5 bases, leaving 5 bases of the junction unmatched.

The genes are TRBV20-1 and TRBJ1-2, with 7 bases that match TRBD1. The V segment lost 5 bases and the J segment 2 bases; nucleotides outside the gene matches: 5. The CDR3 contains 13 residues. CDR1 DFQATT and CDR2 SNEGSKA come from the germline V gene (reference sequence). Written as DNA, the CDR3 is TGCAGTGCTTACCGGGACAGCAACTATGGCTACACCTTC. Residues: CSAYRDSNYGYTF.

The J gene is TRBJ2-3, the V gene TRBV2; D not resolved. The CDR3 length is 14 residues. Germline CDR1 is SNHLY and CDR2 is FYNNEI. Trimming took off 2 bases at V and 0 bases at J, with 6 bases between the two ends. Here the CDR3 DNA reads TGTGCCAGCAGTGAACCCTCTAGCACAGATACGCAGTATTTT. Translated: CASSEPSSTDTQYF.

The gene calls are TRBV6-1 and TRBJ2-2, with 8 bases lining up with TRBD1. Unmatched junction bases numbered 17, after V lost 6 bases and J lost 5 bases. CDR3 length: 18 residues. CDR1 and CDR2 (germline): MNHNS, SASEGT. This CDR3 reads CASSPLPPGQGRTGELFF. The CDR3 DNA reads TGTGCCAGCAGCCCCCTCCCGCCCGGACAGGGAAGGACCGGGGAGCTGTTTTTT.

The rearrangement uses TRBV20-1 and TRBJ2-3; D unresolved. V was shortened by 6 bases and J by 0 bases, with 16 bases between the two germline ends. This CDR3 region has 15 residues. Germline CDR1 is DFQATT and CDR2 is SNEGSKA (reference sequence). The CDR3 sequence is CSATVRTPSTDTQYF. CDR3 nucleotides: TGCAGTGCCACGGTCCGTACCCCGAGCACAGATACGCAGTATTTT.

The chain joins TRBV10-3 to TRBJ2-7; TRBD1 might be the D (5 bases). CDR3 length equals 13 residues. V lost 10 bases to trimming and J lost 0 bases, with 13 bases between them. CDR1 and CDR2 (germline): ENHRY, SYGVKD. The CDR3 here is CATRQSASYEQYF. CDR3 nucleotides: TGTGCCACCAGACAGTCCGCCTCCTACGAGCAGTACTTC.

As to this clonotype: At one boundary the junction diverges from the germline segment, which might be a read error. The chain combines TRBV5-1 with TRBJ1-5, with TRBD1 matching 7 bases. Germline CDR1 is SGHRS and CDR2 is YFSETQ. This CDR3 has 15 residues. CDR3: CVSSLAGRGGQPQHF. CDR3 DNA sequence: TGCGTCAGCAGCTTGGCCGGCAGGGGGGGTCAGCCCCAGCATTTT.